The 18 T cell receptor beta chains presented below share a single source sample, sequenced in a study of response to subunit inactivated influenza vaccine. Via MiXCR, TCRdb re-called the RT-PCR reads, giving one row per CDR3 protein. Altogether 250,000 to 350,000 distinct CDR3 sequences are present, about 20% being singletons, with the ten largest covering about a tenth. The specimen was PBMCs from blood, collected 21 months after vaccination. All receptors derive from a man aged 50-75 years who received an inactivated influenza vaccine.

The V and J genes are TRBV12-3 or TRBV12-4 and TRBJ2-7, with TRBD1 identical over 7 bases. This CDR3 has 13 residues. After removal of 1 base from V and 7 bases from J, the junction contained 4 bases not matched to a gene. In DNA form, the CDR3 reads TGTGCCAGCAGTTTAGGGCCGGACAGGGAGCAGTACTTC. It translates to CASSLGPDREQYF.

J is TRBJ2-5 and V is TRBV24-1, with D maybe TRBD1 (6 bases). Trimming shortened V by 0 bases and J by 5 bases, and 15 bases separated the two germline ends. This CDR3 is built from 16 residues. Germline-derived CDR1 and CDR2 are KGHDR and SFDVKD. The CDR3 DNA reads as TGTGCCACCAGTGATTTGGGGGGCCCTTTGTCGGAGACCCAGTACTTC. Its protein is CATSDLGGPLSETQYF.

This clonotype was picked up one time. The chain combines TRBV7-9 with TRBJ2-1, with D perhaps matching TRBD2 (5 bases). Germline-derived CDR1 and CDR2 are SEHNR and FQNEAQ (reference sequence). Trimming removed 0 bases from V and 7 bases from J, with 10 bases in between. The CDR3 is 14 amino acids. The CDR3 sequence is CASSLAVASNEQFF. The CDR3 nucleotides read TGTGCCAGCAGCTTAGCCGTAGCGTCGAATGAGCAGTTCTTC.

V gene TRBV12-3 or TRBV12-4 combines with J gene TRBJ2-2, with 7 bases matching TRBD1. CDR3 length equals 17 residues. Trimming cost V 6 bases and J 4 bases; bases outside gene matches: 14. CDR3 in DNA: TGTGCCAGCAGCCTCCAGACAGGGACCTCGGGCACCGGGGAGCTGTTTTTT. Its translation is CASSLQTGTSGTGELFF.

This chain links TRBV6-2 or TRBV6-3 with TRBJ2-5, with unresolved D. Germline CDR1 and CDR2: MNHEY and SVGEGT. The V end was cut by 1 base, the J end by 1 base, with 4 bases between. This CDR3 contains 13 residues. The CDR3, as DNA: TGTGCCAGCAGTTACTGGGTCCAAGAGACCCAGTACTTC. Translation: CASSYWVQETQYF.

The V call is TRBV19, the J call TRBJ1-1; weak D call: TRBD1 (5 bases). The germline gives CDR1 LNHDA, CDR2 SQIVND (reference sequence). CDR3 length: 13 amino acids. Trimming shortened V by 6 bases and J by 4 bases, and 12 bases separated the two germline ends. This chain's CDR3 is CASRVVGGTEAFF. CDR3 in DNA: TGTGCCAGTAGGGTTGTGGGGGGCACTGAAGCTTTCTTT.

V and J are TRBV24-1 and TRBJ2-2; TRBD1 aligns across 11 bases. The length of the CDR3 is 17 residues. After removal of 3 bases from V and 4 bases from J, the junction contained 6 bases not matched to a gene. The germline gives CDR1 KGHDR, CDR2 SFDVKD. The CDR3 loop reads CATSDPGTGGFTGELFF. CDR3 bases: TGTGCCACCAGTGATCCGGGGACAGGGGGGTTCACCGGGGAGCTGTTTTTT.

This sequence joins TRBV20-1 and TRBJ2-1, with 10 bases lining up with TRBD2. There are 14 residues in the CDR3. Germline V gene sequence: CDR1 DFQATT, CDR2 SNEGSKA (reference sequence). The V and J ends lost 7 bases and 4 bases, in that order; junction bases with no gene match: 7. The CDR3 here is CSDQGLADYNEQFF. CDR3 DNA sequence: TGCAGTGATCAAGGACTAGCGGATTACAATGAGCAGTTCTTC.

This clonotype was seen only a few times. One end of the junction is discordant with germline, which a read error may explain. The chain uses TRBV7-7 and TRBJ1-6; no definite D call. The V gene's germline CDR1 is SSHAT and CDR2 FNYEAQ (reference sequence). The CDR3 contains 17 residues. The CDR3 spells CASSLAPGQVDNSPLHF. The DNA of the CDR3 is TGTGCTAGCAGCTTAGCGCCTGGTCAGGTCGACAATTCACCCCTCCACTTT. The complete variable domain, with remaining parts taken from reference TRBV7-7 and TRBJ1-6, reads GAGVSQSPRYKVTKRGQDVTLRCDPISSHATLYWYQQALGQGPEFLTYFNYEAQPDKSGLPSDRFSAERPEGSISTLTIQRTEQRDSAMYRCASSLAPGQVDNSPLHFGNGTRLTVT.

V and J are TRBV20-1 and TRBJ2-7; 8 nucleotides match TRBD2. The ends lost 0 bases at V and 2 bases at J; junction bases unmatched: 9. Germline CDR1 reads DFQATT; CDR2 reads SNEGSKA (reference sequence). There are 16 residues in the CDR3. In nucleotides, the CDR3 is TGCAGTGCTAGAGAACTTCTTGATAGCGGGACCTACGAGCAGTACTTC. Amino acids: CSARELLDSGTYEQYF.

A few counts support this clonotype. The chain has TRBV6-2 or TRBV6-3 and TRBJ1-5; TRBD1 agrees at 7 bases. This CDR3 has 15 residues. Germline CDR1 reads MNHEY; CDR2 reads SVGEGT. Trimming took 4 bases from V and 2 from J; bases not matched to a gene: 5. CDR3 residues: CASSSGGSGNQPQHF. CDR3 sequence (DNA): TGTGCCAGCAGTTCAGGGGGATCGGGCAATCAGCCCCAGCATTTT.

This clonotype was detected a few times. V usage is TRBV5-1 and J usage is TRBJ1-1; a possible D gene is TRBD1 (5 bases). This CDR3 contains 18 residues. V was clipped by 0 bases and J by 1 base, with 19 bases between them. From germline, CDR1 is SGHRS and CDR2 YFSETQ. CDR3 amino acids: CASSLDGPSGPRNTEAFF. In DNA form, the CDR3 reads TGCGCCAGCAGCTTGGACGGTCCATCGGGACCGAGGAACACTGAAGCTTTCTTT.

This rearrangement joins TRBV5-1 to TRBJ1-1; D remains ambiguous. The V end lost 5 bases, the J end lost 11 bases, and 16 bases lay between the germline ends. Germline-derived CDR1 and CDR2 are SGHRS and YFSETQ. This CDR3 contains 12 residues. The CDR3 here is CASSYDNAGAFF. CDR3 in DNA: TGCGCCAGCAGTTACGACAACGCCGGGGCTTTCTTT.

This clonotype was seen more than once but under ten times. The chain is built from TRBV6-1 and TRBJ2-7; 12 nucleotides align to TRBD2. Germline-derived CDR1 and CDR2 are MNHNS and SASEGT. V trimming: 6 bases; J trimming: 1 base; junction bases outside the gene matches: 4. CDR3 length: 15 amino acids. This chain's CDR3 is CASSIGLAGSYEQYF. In DNA form, the CDR3 reads TGTGCCAGCAGCATAGGACTAGCGGGATCCTACGAGCAGTACTTC.

The rearrangement links TRBV29-1 to TRBJ2-1; 12 nucleotides line up with TRBD2. Trimming removed 4 bases from V and 6 bases from J; junction bases left unmatched: 10. The CDR3 covers 16 residues. Germline V gives CDR1 SQVTM, CDR2 ANQGSEA. CDR3 DNA sequence: TGCAGCGTTGGGGACCTAGCGGGAGGGACTCGCAATGAGCAGTTCTTC. Its translation: CSVGDLAGGTRNEQFF.

The gene calls are TRBV4-3 and TRBJ2-7, with 7 bases aligning to TRBD2. The CDR3 totals 16 residues. Germline V gene lookup returns CDR1 LGHNA and CDR2 YSLEER. The V gene end was trimmed by 0 bases and the J gene end by 0 bases; junction bases not matched to a gene: 5. CDR3 region: CASSQERAGVSYEQYF. The CDR3 region has the DNA TGCGCCAGCAGCCAAGAACGCGCGGGGGTCTCCTACGAGCAGTACTTC.

Many counts were recorded for this clonotype. The V gene is TRBV20-1, the J gene TRBJ2-7; possible D gene TRBD2, 6 bases. Germline assignment: CDR1 DFQATT and CDR2 SNEGSKA (reference sequence). The CDR3 covers 14 residues. V lost 3 bases, J lost 2 bases, and 14 bases lay in between. DNA for the CDR3: TGCAGTGCTAGTCCCGGGACTGGACCCTACGAGCAGTACTTC. It encodes CSASPGTGPYEQYF.

This clonotype was recorded a few times. V gene TRBV3-1 combines with J gene TRBJ1-4, with TRBD1 matching 10 bases. Germline CDR1 reads LGHDT; CDR2 reads YNNKEL (reference sequence). Unmatched junction bases numbered 11, after V lost 5 bases and J lost 8 bases. The CDR3 is 16 residues long. CDR3 sequence: CASSFRTGTGVEKLFF. As DNA, the CDR3 is TGTGCCAGCAGCTTTAGGACCGGGACAGGGGTCGAAAAACTGTTTTTT.